The clone carrying this T cell receptor beta chain was counted a single time. Antigen unknown. This entry belongs to a study of shared clonotypes between healthy human individuals. Findings and limits, study-wide: Only blood underwent sampling, and tissue repertoires likely differ. As a rule, naive subsets had a larger estimated richness than memory subsets.

The CDR3 covers 14 residues. The germline CDR1 and CDR2 sequences are SGHVS and FQNEAQ. V lost 5 bases, J lost 4 bases, and 6 bases stayed unmatched. Profiled with immunoSEQ multiplex PCR; TCRdb holds only in-frame clones, not every one. The sample holds under 1,100,000 clones, around 74% seen once. This receptor was taken from a man aged 18 to 35 in good health. V gene TRBV7-8 combines with J gene TRBJ2-3; 7 bases fit TRBD2. Specimen: memory CD4+ T cells sorted from blood. As for subset: CD45RA-negative fraction. The CDR3 is CASSRGLTSDTQYF. CDR3 DNA: TGTGCCAGCAGCCGGGGACTAACGTCAGATACGCAGTATTTT. The full variable domain, in which reference TRBV7-8 and TRBJ2-3 provide the parts outside the CDR3, is GAGVSQSPRYKVAKRGQDVALRCDPISGHVSLFWYQQALGQGPEFLTYFQNEAQLDKSGLPSDRFFAERPEGSVSTLKIQRTQQEDSAVYLCASSRGLTSDTQYFGPGTRLTVL.